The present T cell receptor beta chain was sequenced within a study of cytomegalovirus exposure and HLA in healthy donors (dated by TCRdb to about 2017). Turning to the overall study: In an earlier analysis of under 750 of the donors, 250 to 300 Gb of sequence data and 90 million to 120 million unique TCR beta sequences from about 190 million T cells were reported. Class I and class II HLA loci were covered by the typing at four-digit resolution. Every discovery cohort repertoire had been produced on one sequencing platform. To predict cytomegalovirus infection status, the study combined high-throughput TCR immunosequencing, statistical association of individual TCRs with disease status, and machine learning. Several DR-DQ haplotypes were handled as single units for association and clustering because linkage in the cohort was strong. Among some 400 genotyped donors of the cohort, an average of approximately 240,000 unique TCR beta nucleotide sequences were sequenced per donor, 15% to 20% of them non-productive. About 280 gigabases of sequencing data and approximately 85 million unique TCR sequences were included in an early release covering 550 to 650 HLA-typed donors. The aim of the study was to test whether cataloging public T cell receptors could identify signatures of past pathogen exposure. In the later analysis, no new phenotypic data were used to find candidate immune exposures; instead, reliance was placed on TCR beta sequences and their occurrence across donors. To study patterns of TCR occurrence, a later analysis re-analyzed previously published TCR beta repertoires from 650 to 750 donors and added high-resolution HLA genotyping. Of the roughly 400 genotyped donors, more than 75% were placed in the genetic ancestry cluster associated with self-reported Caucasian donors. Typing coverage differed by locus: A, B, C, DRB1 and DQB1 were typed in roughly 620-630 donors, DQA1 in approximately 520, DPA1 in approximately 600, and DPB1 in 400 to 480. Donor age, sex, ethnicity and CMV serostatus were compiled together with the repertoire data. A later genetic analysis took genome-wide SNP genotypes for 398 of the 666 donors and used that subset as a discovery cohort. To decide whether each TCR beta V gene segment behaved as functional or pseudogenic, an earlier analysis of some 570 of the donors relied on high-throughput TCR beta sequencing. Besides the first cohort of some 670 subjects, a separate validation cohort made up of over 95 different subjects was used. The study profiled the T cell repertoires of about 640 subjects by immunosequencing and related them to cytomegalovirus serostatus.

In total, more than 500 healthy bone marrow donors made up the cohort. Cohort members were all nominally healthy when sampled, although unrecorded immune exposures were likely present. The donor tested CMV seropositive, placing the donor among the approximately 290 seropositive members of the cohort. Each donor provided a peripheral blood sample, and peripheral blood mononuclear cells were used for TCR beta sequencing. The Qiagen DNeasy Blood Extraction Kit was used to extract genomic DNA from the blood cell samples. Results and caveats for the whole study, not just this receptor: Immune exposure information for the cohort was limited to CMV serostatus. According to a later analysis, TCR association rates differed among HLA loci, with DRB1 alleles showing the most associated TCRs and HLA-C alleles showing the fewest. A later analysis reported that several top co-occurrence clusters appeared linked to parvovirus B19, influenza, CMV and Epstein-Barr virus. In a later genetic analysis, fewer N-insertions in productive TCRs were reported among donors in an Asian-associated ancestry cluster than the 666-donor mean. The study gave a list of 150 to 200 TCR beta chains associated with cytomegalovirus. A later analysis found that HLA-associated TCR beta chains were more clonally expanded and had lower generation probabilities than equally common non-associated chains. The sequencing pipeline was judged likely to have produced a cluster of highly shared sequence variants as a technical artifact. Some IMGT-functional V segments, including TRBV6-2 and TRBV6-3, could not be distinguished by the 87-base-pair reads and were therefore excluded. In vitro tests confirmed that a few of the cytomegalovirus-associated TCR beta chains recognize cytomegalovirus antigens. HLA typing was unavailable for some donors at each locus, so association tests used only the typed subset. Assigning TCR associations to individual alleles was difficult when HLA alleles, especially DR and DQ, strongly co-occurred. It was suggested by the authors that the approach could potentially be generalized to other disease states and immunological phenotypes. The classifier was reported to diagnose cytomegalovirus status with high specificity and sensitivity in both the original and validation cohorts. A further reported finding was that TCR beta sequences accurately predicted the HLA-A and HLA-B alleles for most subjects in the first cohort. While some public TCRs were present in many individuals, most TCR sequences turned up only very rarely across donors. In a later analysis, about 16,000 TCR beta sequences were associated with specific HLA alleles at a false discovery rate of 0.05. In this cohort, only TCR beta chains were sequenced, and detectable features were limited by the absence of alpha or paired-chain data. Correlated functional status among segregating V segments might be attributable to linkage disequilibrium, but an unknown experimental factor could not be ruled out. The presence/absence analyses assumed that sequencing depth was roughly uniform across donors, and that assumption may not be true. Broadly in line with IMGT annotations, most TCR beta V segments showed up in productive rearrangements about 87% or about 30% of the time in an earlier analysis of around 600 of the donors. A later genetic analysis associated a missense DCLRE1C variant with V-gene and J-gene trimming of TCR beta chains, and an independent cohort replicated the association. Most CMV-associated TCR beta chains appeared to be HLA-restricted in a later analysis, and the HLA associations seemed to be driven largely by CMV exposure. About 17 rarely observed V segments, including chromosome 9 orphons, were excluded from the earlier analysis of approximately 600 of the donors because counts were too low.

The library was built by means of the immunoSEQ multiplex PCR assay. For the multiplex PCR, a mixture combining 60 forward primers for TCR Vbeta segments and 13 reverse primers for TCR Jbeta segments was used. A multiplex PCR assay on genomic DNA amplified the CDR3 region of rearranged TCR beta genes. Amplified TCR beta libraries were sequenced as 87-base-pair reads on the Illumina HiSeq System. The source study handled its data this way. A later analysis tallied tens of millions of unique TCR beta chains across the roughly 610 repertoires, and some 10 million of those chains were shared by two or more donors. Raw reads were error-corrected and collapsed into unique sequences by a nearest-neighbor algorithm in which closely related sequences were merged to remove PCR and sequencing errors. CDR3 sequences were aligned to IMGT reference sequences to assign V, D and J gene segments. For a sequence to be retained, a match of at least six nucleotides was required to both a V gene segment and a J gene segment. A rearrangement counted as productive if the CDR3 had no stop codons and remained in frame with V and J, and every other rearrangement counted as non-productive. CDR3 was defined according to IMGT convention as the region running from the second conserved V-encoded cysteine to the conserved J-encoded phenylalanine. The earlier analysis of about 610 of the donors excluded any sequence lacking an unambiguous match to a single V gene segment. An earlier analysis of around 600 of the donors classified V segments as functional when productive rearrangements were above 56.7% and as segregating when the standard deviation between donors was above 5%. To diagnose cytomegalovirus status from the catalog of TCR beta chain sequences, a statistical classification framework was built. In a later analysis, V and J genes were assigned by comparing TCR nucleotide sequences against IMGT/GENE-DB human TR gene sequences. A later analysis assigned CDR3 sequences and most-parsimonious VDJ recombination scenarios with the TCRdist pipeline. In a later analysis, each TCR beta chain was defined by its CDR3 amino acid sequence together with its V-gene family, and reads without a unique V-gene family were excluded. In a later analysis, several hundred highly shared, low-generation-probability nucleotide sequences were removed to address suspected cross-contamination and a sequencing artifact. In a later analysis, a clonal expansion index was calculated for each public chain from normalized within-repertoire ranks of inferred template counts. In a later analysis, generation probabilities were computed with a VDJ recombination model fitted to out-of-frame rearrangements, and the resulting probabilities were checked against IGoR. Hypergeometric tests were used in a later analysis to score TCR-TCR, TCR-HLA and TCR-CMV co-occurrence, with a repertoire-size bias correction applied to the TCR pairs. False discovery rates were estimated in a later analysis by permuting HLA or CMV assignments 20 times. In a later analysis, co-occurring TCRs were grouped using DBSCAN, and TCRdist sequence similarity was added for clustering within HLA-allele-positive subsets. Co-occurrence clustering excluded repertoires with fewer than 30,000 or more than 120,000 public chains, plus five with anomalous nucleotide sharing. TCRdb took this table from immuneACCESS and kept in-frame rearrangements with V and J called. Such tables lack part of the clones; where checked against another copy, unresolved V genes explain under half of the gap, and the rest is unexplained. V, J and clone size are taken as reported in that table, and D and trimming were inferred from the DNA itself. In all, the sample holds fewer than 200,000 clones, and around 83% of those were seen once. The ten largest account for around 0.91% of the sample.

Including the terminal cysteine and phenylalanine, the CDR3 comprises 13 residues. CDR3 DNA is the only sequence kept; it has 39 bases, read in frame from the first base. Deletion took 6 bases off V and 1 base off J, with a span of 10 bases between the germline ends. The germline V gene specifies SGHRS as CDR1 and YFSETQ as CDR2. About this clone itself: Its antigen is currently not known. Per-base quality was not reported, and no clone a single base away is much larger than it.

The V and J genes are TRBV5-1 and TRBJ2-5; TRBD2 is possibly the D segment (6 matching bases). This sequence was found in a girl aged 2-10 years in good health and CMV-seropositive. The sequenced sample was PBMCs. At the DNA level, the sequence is TGCGCCAGCACGGGACTGATCCAAGAGACCCAGTACTTC. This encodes CASTGLIQETQYF.